This T cell receptor (beta chain) was documented in a study of vaccination effects on CD4 cells after COVID-19. Study conclusions and caveats: Late post-vaccination, clones induced by infection and those induced by vaccine underwent marked clonal contraction.

From germline, CDR1 is SGHDT and CDR2 YYEEEE. Losses at the gene ends were 1 base for V and 5 bases for J; bases not matched to a gene: 4. There are 14 residues in the CDR3. Sequenced by immunoSEQ multiplex PCR; TCRdb stores in-frame clones only, minus some. The sample contains approximately 30,000 clones, roughly two thirds of which appear only once. Sequencing was preceded by expansion of antigen-specific CD4+ T cells with viral peptide pools in the ViraFEST assay. The culture ran for approximately 9 days before CD4+ T cells were isolated. Points on this clone: Its target is unknown.

This TCR came from a human donor who received a COVID-19 vaccine. The V call is TRBV5-6, the J call TRBJ2-5; 8 nucleotides align to TRBD2. This specimen consisted of CD4+ T cells from PBMCs cultured with HCoV-229E spike peptides, obtained before COVID-19 vaccination. Here the CDR3 DNA reads TGTGCCAGCAGCTTGCGGGAGGGTAGGGAGACCCAGTACTTC. Translated, it gives CASSLREGRETQYF. Supplemented by reference TRBV5-6 and TRBJ2-5, the full variable domain reads DAGVTQSPTHLIKTRGQQVTLRCSPKSGHDTVSWYQQALGQGPQFIFQYYEEEERQRGNFPDRFSGHQFPNYSSELNVNALLLGDSALYLCASSLREGRETQYFGPGTRLLVL.